These T cell receptor beta chains were read from a single sample in a study of Ad26.COV2.S vaccination and SARS-CoV-2 variants. Clones were sequenced by immunoSEQ multiplex PCR, and TCRdb holds only the in-frame ones, with some missing. The repertoire holds hundreds of thousands of clones, with approximately 88% as singletons. Specimen: peripheral blood, collected in a trial of Ad26.COV2.S vaccine versus placebo. These receptors came from a person aged 18-65 years who received the Ad26.COV2.S COVID-19 vaccine or a placebo. Each CDR3 is given without its conserved first and last residue. Not all rows give a size; the values are once, few, many and, for expanded clones, a class.

size: .
J: TRBJ1-5
V: TRBV6-5
CDR3: ASSPTGISNQPQH

size: .
J: TRBJ2-7
V: TRBV2
CDR3: ASRDGQLEGEQY

size: .
J: TRBJ2-5
V: TRBV16
CDR3: ASSQIGTGQETQY

size: .
J: TRBJ1-5
V: TRBV6-1
CDR3: ASSDDRTRINQPQH

size: .
J: TRBJ2-1
V: TRBV7-9
CDR3: ASSLDSRANEQF

size: .
J: TRBJ1-1
V: TRBV10-1
CDR3: ASIERDSLRTEAF

size: few
J: TRBJ1-1
V: TRBV2
CDR3: ASSFSRQALNTEAF

size: .
J: TRBJ1-6
V: TRBV6-1
CDR3: ASREGTVNSPLH

size: .
J: TRBJ1-3
V: TRBV6-1
CDR3: ASSEQVAGNTIY

size: many
J: TRBJ2-7
V: TRBV10-3
CDR3: AITSGRRPSSYEQY

size: .
J: TRBJ1-2
V: TRBV7-9
CDR3: ASSLGTGSDNYGYT

size: .
J: TRBJ1-6
V: TRBV3-1/TRBV3-2
CDR3: ASSQVGRGYNSPLH

size: .
J: TRBJ2-1
V: TRBV11-3
CDR3: ASSRGGLALNEQF

size: .
J: TRBJ2-3
V: TRBV6-2/TRBV6-3
CDR3: ASSHETGSITDTQY

size: .
J: TRBJ1-1
V: TRBV11-3
CDR3: ASSAPGRTEAF

size: .
J: TRBJ2-7
V: TRBV10-3
CDR3: AISDPRGRSSYEQY